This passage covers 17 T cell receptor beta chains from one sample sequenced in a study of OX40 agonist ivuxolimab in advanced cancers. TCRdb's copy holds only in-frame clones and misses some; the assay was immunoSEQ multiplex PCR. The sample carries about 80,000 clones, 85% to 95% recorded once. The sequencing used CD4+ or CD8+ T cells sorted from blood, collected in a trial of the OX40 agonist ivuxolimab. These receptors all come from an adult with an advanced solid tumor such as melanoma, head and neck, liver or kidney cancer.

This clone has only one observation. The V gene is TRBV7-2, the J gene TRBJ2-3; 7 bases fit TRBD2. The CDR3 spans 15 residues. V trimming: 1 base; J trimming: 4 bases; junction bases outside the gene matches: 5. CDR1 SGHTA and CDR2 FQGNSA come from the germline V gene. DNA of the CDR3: TGTGCCAGCAGCTTAGTTAGGGGAGGGGCAGATACGCAGTATTTT. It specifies CASSLVRGGADTQYF. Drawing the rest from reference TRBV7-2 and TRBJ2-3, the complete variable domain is GAGVSQSPSNKVTEKGKDVELRCDPISGHTALYWYRQSLGQGLEFLIYFQGNSAPDKSGLPSDRFSAERTGGSVSTLTIQRTQQEDSAVYLCASSLVRGGADTQYFGPGTRLTVL.

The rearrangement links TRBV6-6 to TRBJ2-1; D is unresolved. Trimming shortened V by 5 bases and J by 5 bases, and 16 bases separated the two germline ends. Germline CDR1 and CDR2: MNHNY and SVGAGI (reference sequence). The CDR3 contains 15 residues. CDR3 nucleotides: TGTGCCAGCAGTACCCCGGGCCATTACCACAATGAGCAGTTCTTC. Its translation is CASSTPGHYHNEQFF.

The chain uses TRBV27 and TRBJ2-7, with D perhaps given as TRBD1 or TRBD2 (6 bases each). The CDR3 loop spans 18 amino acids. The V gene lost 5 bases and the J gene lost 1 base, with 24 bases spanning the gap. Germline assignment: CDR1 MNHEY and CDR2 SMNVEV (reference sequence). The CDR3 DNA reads TGTGCCAGCAGTCCCAACTCACAGGGCTGGAGGGGTTCCTACGAGCAGTACTTC. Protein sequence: CASSPNSQGWRGSYEQYF.

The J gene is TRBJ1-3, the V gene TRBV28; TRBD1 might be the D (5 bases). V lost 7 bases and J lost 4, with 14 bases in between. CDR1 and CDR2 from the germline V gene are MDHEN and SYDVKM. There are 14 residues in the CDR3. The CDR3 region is CASTGGTEGNTIYF. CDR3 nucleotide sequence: TGTGCCAGCACCGGCGGGACTGAAGGAAACACCATATATTTT. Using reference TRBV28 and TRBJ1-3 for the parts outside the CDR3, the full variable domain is DVKVTQSSRYLVKRTGEKVFLECVQDMDHENMFWYRQDPGLGLRLIYFSYDVKMKEKGDIPEGYSVSREKKERFSLILESASTNQTSMYLCASTGGTEGNTIYFGEGSWLTVV.

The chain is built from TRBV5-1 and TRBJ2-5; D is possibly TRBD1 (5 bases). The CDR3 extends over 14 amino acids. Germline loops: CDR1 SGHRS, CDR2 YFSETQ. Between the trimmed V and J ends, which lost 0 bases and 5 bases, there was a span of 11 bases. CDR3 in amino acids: CASSLEAGPETQYF. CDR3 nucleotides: TGCGCCAGCAGCTTGGAGGCAGGGCCGGAGACCCAGTACTTC.

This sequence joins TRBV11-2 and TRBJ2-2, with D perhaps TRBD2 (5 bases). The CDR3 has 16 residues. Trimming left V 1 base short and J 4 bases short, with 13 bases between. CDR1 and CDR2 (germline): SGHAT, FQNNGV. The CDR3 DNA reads TGTGCCAGCAGCTTAGCGGCGGGCTTGGGCACCGGGGAGCTGTTTTTT. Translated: CASSLAAGLGTGELFF.

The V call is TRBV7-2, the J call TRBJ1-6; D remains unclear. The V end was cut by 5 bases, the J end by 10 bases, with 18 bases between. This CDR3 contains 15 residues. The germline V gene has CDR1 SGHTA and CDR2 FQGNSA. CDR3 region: CASSDWTTAGSPLHF. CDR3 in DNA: TGTGCCAGCAGCGACTGGACCACGGCCGGATCACCCCTCCACTTT.

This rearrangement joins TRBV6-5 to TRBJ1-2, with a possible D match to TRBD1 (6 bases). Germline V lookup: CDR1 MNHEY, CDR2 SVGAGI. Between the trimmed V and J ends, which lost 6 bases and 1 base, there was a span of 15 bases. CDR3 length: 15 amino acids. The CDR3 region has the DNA TGTGCCAGCAGCCTGACAGGACTCGTTAACTATGGCTACACCTTC. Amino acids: CASSLTGLVNYGYTF.

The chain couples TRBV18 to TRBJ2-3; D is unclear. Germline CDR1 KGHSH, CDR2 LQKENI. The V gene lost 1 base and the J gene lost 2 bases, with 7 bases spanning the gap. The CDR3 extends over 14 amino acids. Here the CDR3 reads CASSPLDNTDTQYF. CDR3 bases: TGTGCCAGCTCACCACTAGACAACACAGATACGCAGTATTTT.

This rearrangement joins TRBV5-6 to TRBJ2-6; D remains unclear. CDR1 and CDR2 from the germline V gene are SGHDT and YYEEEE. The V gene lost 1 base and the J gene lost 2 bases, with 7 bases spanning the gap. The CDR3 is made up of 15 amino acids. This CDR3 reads CASSLQGTGANVLTF. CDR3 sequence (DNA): TGTGCCAGCAGCTTGCAAGGGACTGGGGCCAACGTCCTGACTTTC. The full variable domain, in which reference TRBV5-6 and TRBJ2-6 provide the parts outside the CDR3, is DAGVTQSPTHLIKTRGQQVTLRCSPKSGHDTVSWYQQALGQGPQFIFQYYEEEERQRGNFPDRFSGHQFPNYSSELNVNALLLGDSALYLCASSLQGTGANVLTFGAGSRLTVL.

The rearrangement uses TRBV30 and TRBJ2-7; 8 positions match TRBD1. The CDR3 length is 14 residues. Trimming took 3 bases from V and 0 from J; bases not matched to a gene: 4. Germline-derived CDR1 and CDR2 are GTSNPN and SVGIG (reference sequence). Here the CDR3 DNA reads TGTGCCTGGAGCCCAGGGGGCATCTCCTACGAGCAGTACTTC. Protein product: CAWSPGGISYEQYF.

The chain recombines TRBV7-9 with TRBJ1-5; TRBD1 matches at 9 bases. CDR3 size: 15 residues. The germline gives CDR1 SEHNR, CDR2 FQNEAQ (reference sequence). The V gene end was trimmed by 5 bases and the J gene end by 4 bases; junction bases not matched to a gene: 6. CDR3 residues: CASSGGQGWNQPQHF. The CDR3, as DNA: TGTGCCAGCAGCGGAGGACAGGGGTGGAATCAGCCCCAGCATTTT.

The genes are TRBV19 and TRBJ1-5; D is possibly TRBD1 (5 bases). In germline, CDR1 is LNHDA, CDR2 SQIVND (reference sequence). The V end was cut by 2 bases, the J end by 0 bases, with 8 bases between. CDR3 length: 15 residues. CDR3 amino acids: CASSIRTLSNQPQHF. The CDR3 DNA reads TGTGCCAGTAGTATAAGGACACTTAGCAATCAGCCCCAGCATTTT.

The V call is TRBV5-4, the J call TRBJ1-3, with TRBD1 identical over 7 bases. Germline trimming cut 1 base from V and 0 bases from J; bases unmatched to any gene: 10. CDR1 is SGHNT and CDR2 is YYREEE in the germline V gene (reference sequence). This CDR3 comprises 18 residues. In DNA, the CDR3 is TGTGCCAGCAGCTTGTCGAGGGACAGTTTAAACTCTGGAAACACCATATATTTT. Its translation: CASSLSRDSLNSGNTIYF.

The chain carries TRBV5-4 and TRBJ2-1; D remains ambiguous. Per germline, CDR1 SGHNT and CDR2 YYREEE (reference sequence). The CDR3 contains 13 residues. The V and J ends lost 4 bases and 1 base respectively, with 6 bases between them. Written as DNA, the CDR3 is TGTGCCAGCAGCCAGACTTCCTACAATGAGCAGTTCTTC. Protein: CASSQTSYNEQFF.

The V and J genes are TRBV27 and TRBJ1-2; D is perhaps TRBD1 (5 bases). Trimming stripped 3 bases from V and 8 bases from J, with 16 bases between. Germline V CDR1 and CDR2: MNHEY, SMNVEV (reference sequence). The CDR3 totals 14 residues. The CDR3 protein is CASSLAPGHRGYTF. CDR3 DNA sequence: TGTGCCAGCAGTTTGGCCCCGGGGCACAGGGGCTACACCTTC.

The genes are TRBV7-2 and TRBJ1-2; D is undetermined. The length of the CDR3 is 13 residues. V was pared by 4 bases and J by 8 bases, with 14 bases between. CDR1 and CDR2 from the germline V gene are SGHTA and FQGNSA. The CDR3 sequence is CASSSYSGVGYTF. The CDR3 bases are TGTGCCAGCAGCTCGTACAGTGGCGTGGGCTACACCTTC.